One sample yielded the 3 T cell receptor beta chains listed below, sequenced in a study of T-cell reconstitution after alpha-beta-depleted transplantation in children. Unique molecular identifiers were used to barcode this TCRbeta library. TCRdb independently ran MiXCR on the PCR reads; one entry per CDR3 protein. The repertoire has just over 70,000 distinct CDR3 sequences, approximately 7.4% of them found once; the top ten carry approximately 2.3%. Sample: PBMCs from the stem cell graft donor, taken from the stem cell graft. Receptors were obtained from a human donor who donated a stem cell graft to a child with acute lymphoblastic leukemia.

This clonotype has ten or more counts. The chain is built from TRBV28 and TRBJ1-4; D may be TRBD1 (5 bases). From germline, CDR1 is MDHEN and CDR2 SYDVKM. This CDR3 has 15 residues. Trimming cost V 3 bases and J 0 bases, with 8 bases left between them. The CDR3 sequence is CASSFEGTTNEKLFF. CDR3 DNA: TGTGCCAGCAGTTTCGAGGGGACAACTAATGAAAAACTGTTTTTT.

This chain connects TRBV6-5 to TRBJ2-7, with D unresolved. In germline, CDR1 is MNHEY, CDR2 SVGAGI. V lost 2 bases to trimming and J lost 2 bases, with 7 bases between them. This CDR3 has 13 residues. CDR3 protein: CASSYRGPYEQYF. In nucleotides, the CDR3 is TGTGCCAGCAGTTACAGAGGCCCCTACGAGCAGTACTTC.

This rearrangement joins TRBV5-1 to TRBJ2-2; D unresolved. The CDR3 extends over 15 amino acids. Germline V lookup: CDR1 SGHRS, CDR2 YFSETQ. V lost 0 bases and J lost 2, with 8 bases in between. The CDR3 sequence: CASSLEAFNTGELFF. The CDR3 nucleotides are TGCGCCAGCAGCTTGGAGGCATTCAACACCGGGGAGCTGTTTTTT.